A selection of T cell receptor beta chains follows, all from one sample in a study of blood T cells in healthy people across ages. Using its own MiXCR run on the 5' RACE reads, TCRdb lists one record per CDR3 protein. The data show about 930,000 distinct CDR3 sequences, around 29% seen once. Another study also made use of these data, one on T cells of mothers and their children.

Sequences were obtained from blood. Source of these receptors: a woman in her forties in good health. CDR3s include the opening cysteine and the closing phenylalanine or tryptophan. A D gene is named only where the DNA matches it firmly. Rows give clone size only sometimes, using once, few, many, or a class for an expanded clone.

CDR3 protein,CDR3 DNA,J gene,V gene,D gene,clone size
CASRGQGTSGSSYNSPLHF,TGTGCCAGCAGGGGACAGGGCACCTCGGGGAGCTCCTATAATTCACCCCTCCACTTT,TRBJ1-6,TRBV28,TRBD1,few
CSATRENMVNEQYF,TGCAGTGCTACCCGGGAAAACATGGTCAATGAGCAGTACTTC,TRBJ2-7,TRBV20-1,.,.
CATSRQLAGGSEQYF,TGTGCCACCAGCAGGCAACTAGCGGGGGGTTCCGAGCAGTACTTC,TRBJ2-7,TRBV15,TRBD2,many
CASSVGTSVESRQYF,TGTGCCAGCAGCGTAGGGACTTCCGTTGAGTCCCGACAGTACTTC,TRBJ2-5,TRBV9,.,.
CASGGEATNEKLFF,TGTGCCAGTGGGGGGGAAGCAACTAATGAAAAACTGTTTTTT,TRBJ1-4,TRBV2,.,.
CAGSLLWGGRQETQYF,TGTGCCGGCAGTTTATTGTGGGGGGGCCGACAAGAGACCCAGTACTTC,TRBJ2-5,TRBV27,.,.
CASSLQAEGAIGEQFF,TGCGCCAGCAGCTTGCAAGCGGAGGGGGCCATAGGTGAGCAGTTCTTC,TRBJ2-1,TRBV5-1,.,once
CASSLSDRAYGYTF,TGTGCCAGCAGCTTATCTGACAGGGCTTATGGCTACACCTTC,TRBJ1-2,TRBV11-2,TRBD1,few
CATSREGSYSGNTIYF,TGTGCCACCAGCAGAGAAGGGAGCTACTCTGGAAACACCATATATTTT,TRBJ1-3,TRBV15,.,.
CASSRGSGGYEQYF,TGTGCCAGCAGTCGGGGTTCAGGGGGCTACGAGCAGTACTTC,TRBJ2-7,TRBV25-1,TRBD1,few
CASSYGQTATNEKLFF,TGTGCCAGCAGTTACGGACAGACAGCAACTAATGAAAAACTGTTTTTT,TRBJ1-4,TRBV6-6,.,few
CASSVDRGTDNQPQHF,TGTGCCAGCAGCGTAGATCGGGGGACAGACAATCAGCCCCAGCATTTT,TRBJ1-5,TRBV9,TRBD1,.
CSVGLQGGNYGYTF,TGCAGCGTCGGCCTACAGGGGGGGAACTATGGCTACACCTTC,TRBJ1-2,TRBV29-1,TRBD1,.
CASSLLKTGGESDAQYF,TGTGCCAGCAGTTTGTTGAAGACAGGGGGCGAGTCAGATGCGCAGTATTTT,TRBJ2-3,TRBV12-3/TRBV12-4,TRBD1,.
CASSWDREMTFF,TGTGCCAGCAGCTGGGACAGGGAAATGACTTTCTTT,TRBJ1-1,TRBV6-5,TRBD1,.
CSTIQGKDTEAFF,TGCAGCACCATCCAGGGGAAGGACACTGAAGCTTTCTTT,TRBJ1-1,TRBV29-1,.,few
CASSQDRGRNTEAFF,TGTGCCAGCAGCCAAGATCGGGGGCGGAACACTGAAGCTTTCTTT,TRBJ1-1,TRBV3-1,.,few
CAISSQGGTDTQYF,TGTGCCATCAGTTCACAGGGGGGAACAGATACGCAGTATTTT,TRBJ2-3,TRBV10-3,TRBD1,.
CASSLSGTSRSDEQFF,TGTGCCAGCAGTTTATCGGGGACTAGCCGGTCGGATGAGCAGTTCTTC,TRBJ2-1,TRBV27,TRBD2,.
CASSDQVLGRSYNEQFF,TGTGCCAGCAGCGACCAAGTACTAGGTCGCTCCTACAATGAGCAGTTCTTC,TRBJ2-1,TRBV7-3,.,few
CASSLQGPTYNEQFF,TGTGCCAGCAGCTTACAGGGACCAACCTACAATGAGCAGTTCTTC,TRBJ2-1,TRBV7-3,.,few
CASGLERPETQYF,TGTGCCAGCGGCCTAGAGCGACCCGAGACCCAGTACTTC,TRBJ2-5,TRBV7-8,.,few